This TCR beta chain was recovered during a study of blood T cell repertoires in COVID-19. Study in general: Researchers got acute and convalescent COVID-19 samples from the United States, Italy and Spain.

Authors' analysis steps: The assay estimated nucleated cells by amplifying reference gene primers. TCRdb keeps only in-frame clones here, not all; method: immunoSEQ multiplex PCR. Clonal size and the V and J genes are those of that table, whereas D and trimming came from the DNA. The data show about 94,000 clones, 80% to 90% seen once. Germline CDR1 reads SGHTA; CDR2 reads FQGTGA. Trimming cost V 4 bases and J 7 bases, with 11 bases left between them. The length of the CDR3 is 14 residues. This chain uses TRBV7-3 with TRBJ1-6; D is unresolved. The specimen was peripheral blood. This clonotype was obtained from a human donor with acute or convalescent COVID-19. The donor label of this sample is uncertain. Here the CDR3 reads CASSYSGMNSPLHF. The CDR3 nucleotides read TGTGCCAGCAGCTATTCCGGGATGAATTCACCCCTCCACTTT.